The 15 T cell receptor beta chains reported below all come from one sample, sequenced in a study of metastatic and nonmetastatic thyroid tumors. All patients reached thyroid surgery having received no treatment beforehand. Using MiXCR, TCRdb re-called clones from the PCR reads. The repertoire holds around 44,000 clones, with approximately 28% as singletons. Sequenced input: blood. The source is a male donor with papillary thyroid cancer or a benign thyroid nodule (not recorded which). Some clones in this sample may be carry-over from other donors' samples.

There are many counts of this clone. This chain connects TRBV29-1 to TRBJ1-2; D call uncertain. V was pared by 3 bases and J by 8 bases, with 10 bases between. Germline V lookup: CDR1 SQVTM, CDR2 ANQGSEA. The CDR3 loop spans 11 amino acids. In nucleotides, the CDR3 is TGCAGCGTTGAGTCAGGCGGCGGCTACACCTTC. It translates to CSVESGGGYTF.

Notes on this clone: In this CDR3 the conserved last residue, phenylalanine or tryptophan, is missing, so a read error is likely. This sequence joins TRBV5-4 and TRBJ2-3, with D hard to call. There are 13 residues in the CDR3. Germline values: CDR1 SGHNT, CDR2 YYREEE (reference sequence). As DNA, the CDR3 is TGTGCCAGCAGCTTGGACATCCTGGATACTCAGTATGTT. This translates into CASSLDILDTQYV.

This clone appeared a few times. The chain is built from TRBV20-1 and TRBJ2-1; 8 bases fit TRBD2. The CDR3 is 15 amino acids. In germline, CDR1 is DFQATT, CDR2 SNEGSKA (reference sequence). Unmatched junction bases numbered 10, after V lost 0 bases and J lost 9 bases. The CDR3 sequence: CSARDPGGAGIEQFF. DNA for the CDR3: TGCAGTGCTAGAGATCCGGGGGGGGCAGGGATTGAGCAGTTCTTC.

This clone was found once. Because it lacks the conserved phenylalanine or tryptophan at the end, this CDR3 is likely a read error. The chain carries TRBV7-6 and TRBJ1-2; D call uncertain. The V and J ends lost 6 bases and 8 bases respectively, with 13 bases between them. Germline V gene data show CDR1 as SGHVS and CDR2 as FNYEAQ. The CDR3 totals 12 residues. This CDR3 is CASSPDTTGYTL. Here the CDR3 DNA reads TGTGCCAGCAGTCCAGATACGACCGGCTACACCCTC.

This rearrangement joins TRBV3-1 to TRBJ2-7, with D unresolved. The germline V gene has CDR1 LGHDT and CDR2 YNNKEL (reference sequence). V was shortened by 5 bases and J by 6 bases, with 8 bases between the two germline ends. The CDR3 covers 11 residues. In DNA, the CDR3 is TGTGCCAGCAGCGGCAGCCTCGAGCAGTACTTC. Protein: CASSGSLEQYF.

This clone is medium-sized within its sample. This CDR3 reads CSARDTTGLGSEQFF. Written as DNA, the CDR3 is TGCAGTGCTAGAGATACGACAGGGCTGGGAAGTGAGCAGTTCTTC. The chain links TRBV20-1 to TRBJ2-1; TRBD1 matches at 7 bases. The length of the CDR3 is 15 residues. V lost 0 bases, J lost 9 bases, and 11 bases stayed unmatched. CDR1 and CDR2 from the germline V gene are DFQATT and SNEGSKA (reference sequence).

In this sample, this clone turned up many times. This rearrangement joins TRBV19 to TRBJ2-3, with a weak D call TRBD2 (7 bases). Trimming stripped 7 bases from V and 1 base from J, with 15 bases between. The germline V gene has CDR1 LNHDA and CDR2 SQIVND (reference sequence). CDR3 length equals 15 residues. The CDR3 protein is CASKGGGFGTDTQYF. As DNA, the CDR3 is TGTGCCAGTAAAGGGGGAGGGTTTGGCACAGATACGCAGTATTTT.

CDR3 protein: CASSLCRGDCYTF. DNA for the CDR3: TGTGCCAGCAGCTTATGCAGGGGGGATTGCTACACCTTC. The chain joins TRBV7-6 to TRBJ1-2, with 7 bases that match TRBD1. V lost 2 bases and J lost 9; bases outside the gene matches: 6. The CDR3 has 13 amino acids. The V gene's germline CDR1 is SGHVS and CDR2 FNYEAQ.

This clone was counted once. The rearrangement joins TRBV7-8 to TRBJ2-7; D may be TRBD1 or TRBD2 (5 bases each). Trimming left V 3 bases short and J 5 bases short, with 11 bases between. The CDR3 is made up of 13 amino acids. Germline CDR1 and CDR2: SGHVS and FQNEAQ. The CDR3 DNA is TGTGCCAGCAGCTTGGCCGGGGCGAACGAGCAGTACTTC. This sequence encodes CASSLAGANEQYF.

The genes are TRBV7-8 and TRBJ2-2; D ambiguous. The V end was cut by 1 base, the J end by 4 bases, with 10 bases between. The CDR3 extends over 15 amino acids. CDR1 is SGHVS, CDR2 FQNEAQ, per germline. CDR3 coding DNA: TGTGCCAGCAGCTTAGTCGGCCAGACCACCGGGGAGCTGTTTTTT. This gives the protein CASSLVGQTTGELFF.

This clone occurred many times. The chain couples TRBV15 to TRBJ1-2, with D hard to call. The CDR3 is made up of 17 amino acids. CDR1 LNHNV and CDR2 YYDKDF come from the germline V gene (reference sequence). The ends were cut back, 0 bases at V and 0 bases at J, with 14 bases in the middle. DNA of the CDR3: TGTGCCACCAGCAGAGACCAGGTTGGCCCCGCTAACTATGGCTACACCTTC. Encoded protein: CATSRDQVGPANYGYTF.

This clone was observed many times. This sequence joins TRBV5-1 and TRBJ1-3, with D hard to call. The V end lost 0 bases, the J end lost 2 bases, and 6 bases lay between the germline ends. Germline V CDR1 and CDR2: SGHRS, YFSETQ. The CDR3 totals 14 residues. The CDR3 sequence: CASSLGVTGNTIYF. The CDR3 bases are TGCGCCAGCAGCTTGGGGGTGACTGGAAACACCATATATTTT.

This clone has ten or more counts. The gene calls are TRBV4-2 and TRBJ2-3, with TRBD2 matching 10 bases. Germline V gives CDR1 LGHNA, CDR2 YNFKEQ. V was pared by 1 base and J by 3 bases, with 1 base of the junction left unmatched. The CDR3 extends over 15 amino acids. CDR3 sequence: CASSQGLAGTDTQYF. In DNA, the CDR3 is TGTGCCAGCAGCCAAGGACTAGCGGGTACAGATACGCAGTATTTT.

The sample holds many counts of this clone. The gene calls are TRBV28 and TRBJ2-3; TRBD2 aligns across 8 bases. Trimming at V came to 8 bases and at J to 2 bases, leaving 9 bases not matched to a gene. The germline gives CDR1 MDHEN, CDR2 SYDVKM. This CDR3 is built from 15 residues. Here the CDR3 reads CASRWSGRNTDTQYF. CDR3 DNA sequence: TGTGCCAGCCGGTGGAGCGGGAGAAACACAGATACGCAGTATTTT. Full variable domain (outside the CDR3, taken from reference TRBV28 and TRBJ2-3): DVKVTQSSRYLVKRTGEKVFLECVQDMDHENMFWYRQDPGLGLRLIYFSYDVKMKEKGDIPEGYSVSREKKERFSLILESASTNQTSMYLCASRWSGRNTDTQYFGPGTRLTVL.

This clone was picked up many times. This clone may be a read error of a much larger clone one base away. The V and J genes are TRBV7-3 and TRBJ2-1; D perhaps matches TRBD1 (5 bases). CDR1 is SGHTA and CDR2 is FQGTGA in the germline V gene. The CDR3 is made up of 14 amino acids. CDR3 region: CARSLTQGNNEQFF. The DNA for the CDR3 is TGTGCCCGCAGCTTAACCCAGGGAAACAATGAGCAGTTCTTC.